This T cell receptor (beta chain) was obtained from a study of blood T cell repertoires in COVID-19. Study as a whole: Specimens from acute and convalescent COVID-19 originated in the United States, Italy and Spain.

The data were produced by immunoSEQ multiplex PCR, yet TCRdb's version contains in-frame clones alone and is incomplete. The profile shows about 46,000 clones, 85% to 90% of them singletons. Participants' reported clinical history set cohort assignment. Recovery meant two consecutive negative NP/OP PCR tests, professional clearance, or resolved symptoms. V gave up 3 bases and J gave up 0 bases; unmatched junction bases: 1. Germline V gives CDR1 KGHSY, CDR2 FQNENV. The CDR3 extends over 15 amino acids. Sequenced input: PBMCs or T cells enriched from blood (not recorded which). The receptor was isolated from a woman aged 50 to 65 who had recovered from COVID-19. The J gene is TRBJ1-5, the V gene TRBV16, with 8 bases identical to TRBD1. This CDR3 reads CASSHDRGSNQPQHF. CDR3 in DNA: TGTGCCAGCAGCCATGACAGGGGTAGCAATCAGCCCCAGCATTTT.